Below are 15 T cell receptor beta chains sequenced from a single sample in a study of blood T cell repertoires in COVID-19. The repertoire was sequenced with immunoSEQ multiplex PCR; TCRdb's copy has only in-frame clones and lacks some. The table shows 140,000 to 150,000 clones, with around 87% occurring only once. Sequencing was done on a sample of peripheral blood. The receptors stem from a man aged 45-65 years who had recovered from COVID-19.

The chain uses TRBV2 and TRBJ2-3; maybe TRBD1 (5 bases). The CDR3 runs to 14 residues. Germline V gene lookup returns CDR1 SNHLY and CDR2 FYNNEI. The germline V and J ends were trimmed by 6 bases and 0 bases, with 10 bases remaining between them. The CDR3 protein is CASRQGPSTDTQYF. Here the CDR3 DNA reads TGTGCCAGCAGGCAGGGTCCTAGCACAGATACGCAGTATTTT.

This clone was detected only once. The chain uses TRBV4-3 and TRBJ2-7; TRBD1 agrees at 7 bases. Germline V gene lookup returns CDR1 LGHNA and CDR2 YSLEER. The ends lost 1 base at V and 2 bases at J; junction bases unmatched: 5. The CDR3 length is 15 residues. CDR3 amino acids: CASSQGLTGTYEQYF. For the CDR3, the DNA is TGCGCCAGCAGCCAAGGTTTGACAGGGACCTACGAGCAGTACTTC.

This clone appeared a single time. V gene TRBV19 combines with J gene TRBJ2-1; 14 bases agree with TRBD2. From germline, CDR1 is LNHDA and CDR2 SQIVND (reference sequence). CDR3 length: 16 residues. V trimming: 0 bases; J trimming: 7 bases; junction bases outside the gene matches: 2. The CDR3 nucleotides are TGTGCCAGTAGTATAGATCGACTAGCGGGGGGGAATGAGCAGTTCTTC. Its protein product is CASSIDRLAGGNEQFF.

The J gene is TRBJ2-7, the V gene TRBV5-4, with TRBD1 as a possible D gene (5 bases). V was cut by 4 bases and J by 0 bases, with 14 bases left in between. The CDR3 runs to 15 residues. Germline lookup yields CDR1 SGHNT and CDR2 YYREEE (reference sequence). The DNA of the CDR3 is TGTGCCAGCAGCCGATATCAGGGTTCCTCCTACGAGCAGTACTTC. Amino acids: CASSRYQGSSYEQYF.

This clone was picked up one time. The rearrangement joins TRBV29-1 to TRBJ2-2, with TRBD1 identical over 8 bases. Germline V gene sequence: CDR1 SQVTM, CDR2 ANQGSEA. J lost 6 bases, V lost 3 bases, and 3 bases had no gene match. The CDR3 length is 13 residues. The CDR3 DNA follows: TGCAGCGTTGACCCACAGGGGGCCGGGGAGCTGTTTTTT. This codes for CSVDPQGAGELFF.

The chain is built from TRBV7-2 and TRBJ1-5; a possible D gene is TRBD1 (5 bases). CDR1 is SGHTA, CDR2 FQGNSA, per germline. This CDR3 has 15 amino acids. Trimming took off 0 bases at V and 5 bases at J, with 11 bases between the two ends. The CDR3 reads CASSLALGEDQPQHF. In nucleotides, the CDR3 is TGTGCCAGCAGCTTAGCGTTAGGGGAGGATCAGCCCCAGCATTTT.

V gene TRBV27 combines with J gene TRBJ1-2; D is undetermined. V was shortened by 6 bases and J by 4 bases, with 12 bases between the two germline ends. This CDR3 comprises 13 residues. CDR1 MNHEY and CDR2 SMNVEV come from the germline V gene (reference sequence). The CDR3 bases are TGTGCCAGCAGCCCCGGACTGACCTATGGCTACACCTTC. Its translation: CASSPGLTYGYTF.

This rearrangement joins TRBV24-1 to TRBJ1-2, with 10 bases matching TRBD1. Unmatched junction bases numbered 12, after V lost 3 bases and J lost 3 bases. Germline V gives CDR1 KGHDR, CDR2 SFDVKD. The CDR3 runs to 18 residues. The CDR3 DNA follows: TGTGCCACCAGTGATATCCCGACAGGGGGCGAGTACGACTATGGCTACACCTTC. Amino acid sequence: CATSDIPTGGEYDYGYTF.

V usage is TRBV7-2 and J usage is TRBJ2-7; TRBD1 agrees at 8 bases. CDR3 length: 15 residues. The junction had 9 bases not matched to a gene; V was cut back by 4 bases and J by 4 bases. Germline values: CDR1 SGHTA, CDR2 FQGNSA. CDR3 loop: CASSWDQGAFYEQYF. As DNA, the CDR3 is TGTGCCAGCAGCTGGGACCAGGGGGCTTTTTACGAGCAGTACTTC.

The chain joins TRBV19 to TRBJ2-3; D is perhaps TRBD2 (6 bases). Trimming removed 3 bases at V and 3 bases at J, with 16 bases between. The CDR3 spans 16 residues. Per germline, CDR1 LNHDA and CDR2 SQIVND (reference sequence). In DNA, the CDR3 is TGTGCCAGTAGTATGTCCGGAGGAGGGTTGACAGATACGCAGTATTTT. Translated: CASSMSGGGLTDTQYF.

The J gene is TRBJ1-5, the V gene TRBV24-1; 9 bases map to TRBD1. V gave up 5 bases and J gave up 4 bases; unmatched junction bases: 11. CDR3 length: 17 amino acids. The germline V gene has CDR1 KGHDR and CDR2 SFDVKD. CDR3 bases: TGTGCCACCAGTGTTCAGGACAGGGGCCCAATTAATCAGCCCCAGCATTTT. It is translated as CATSVQDRGPINQPQHF.

This chain joins TRBV7-2 and TRBJ2-3, with TRBD2 matching 9 bases. J lost 0 bases, V lost 4 bases, and 2 bases had no gene match. The CDR3 length is 15 residues. CDR1 and CDR2 from the germline V gene are SGHTA and FQGNSA. CDR3 in DNA: TGTGCCAGCAGCTATAGCGGGGGAAGCACAGATACGCAGTATTTT. It yields the protein CASSYSGGSTDTQYF.

The chain links TRBV6-1 to TRBJ2-2; D not certain. Germline V gene sequence: CDR1 MNHNS, CDR2 SASEGT. V lost 3 bases to trimming and J lost 1 base, with 6 bases between them. This CDR3 spans 14 amino acids. This chain's CDR3 is CASSESRNTGELFF. The CDR3 nucleotides read TGTGCCAGCAGTGAGTCCCGGAACACCGGGGAGCTGTTTTTT.

The chain links TRBV11-2 to TRBJ1-1; possibly TRBD1 for D (6 bases). CDR1 SGHAT and CDR2 FQNNGV come from the germline V gene. V was shortened by 2 bases and J by 3 bases, with 10 bases between the two germline ends. The CDR3 is 14 residues long. Written as DNA, the CDR3 is TGTGCCAGCAGCTTATCAGGGGATCACACTGAAGCTTTCTTT. Translating it yields CASSLSGDHTEAFF.

The chain combines TRBV20-1 with TRBJ2-7; D gene ambiguous. With 3 bases removed from V and 4 bases from J, the gap between germline ends came to 7 bases. Germline V gene lookup returns CDR1 DFQATT and CDR2 SNEGSKA (reference sequence). This CDR3 comprises 11 residues. CDR3 coding DNA: TGCAGTGCTAGGTCCAGTTACGAGCAGTACTTC. Residues: CSARSSYEQYF.